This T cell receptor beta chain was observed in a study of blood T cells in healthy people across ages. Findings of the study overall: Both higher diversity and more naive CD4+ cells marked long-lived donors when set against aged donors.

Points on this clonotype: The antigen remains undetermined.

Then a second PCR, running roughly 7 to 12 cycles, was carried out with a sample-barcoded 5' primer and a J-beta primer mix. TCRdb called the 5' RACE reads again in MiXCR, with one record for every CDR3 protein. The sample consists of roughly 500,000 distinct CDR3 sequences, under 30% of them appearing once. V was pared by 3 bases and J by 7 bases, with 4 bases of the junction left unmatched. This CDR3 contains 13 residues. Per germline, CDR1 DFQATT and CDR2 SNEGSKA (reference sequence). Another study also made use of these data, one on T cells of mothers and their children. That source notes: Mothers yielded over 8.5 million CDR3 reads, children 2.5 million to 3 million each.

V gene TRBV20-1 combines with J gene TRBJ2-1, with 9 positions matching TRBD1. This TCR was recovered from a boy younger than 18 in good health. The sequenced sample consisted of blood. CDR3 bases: TGCAGTGCTAGGTGGACAGGGGTGAATGAGCAGTTCTTC. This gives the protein CSARWTGVNEQFF.